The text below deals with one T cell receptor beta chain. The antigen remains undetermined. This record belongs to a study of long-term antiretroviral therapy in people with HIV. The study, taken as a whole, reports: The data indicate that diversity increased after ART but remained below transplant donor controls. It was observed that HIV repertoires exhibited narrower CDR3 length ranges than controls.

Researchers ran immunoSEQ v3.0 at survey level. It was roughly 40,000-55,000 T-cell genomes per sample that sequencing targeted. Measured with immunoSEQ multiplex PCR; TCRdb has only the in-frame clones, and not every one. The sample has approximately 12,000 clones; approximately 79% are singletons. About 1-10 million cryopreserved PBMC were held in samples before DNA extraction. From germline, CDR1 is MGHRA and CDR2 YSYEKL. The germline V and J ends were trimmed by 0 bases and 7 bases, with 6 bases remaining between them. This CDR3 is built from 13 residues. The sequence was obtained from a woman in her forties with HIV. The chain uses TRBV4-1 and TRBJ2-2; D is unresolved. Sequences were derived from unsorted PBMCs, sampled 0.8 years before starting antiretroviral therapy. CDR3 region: CASSQDFVGELFF. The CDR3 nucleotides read TGCGCCAGCAGCCAAGACTTCGTCGGGGAGCTGTTTTTT.